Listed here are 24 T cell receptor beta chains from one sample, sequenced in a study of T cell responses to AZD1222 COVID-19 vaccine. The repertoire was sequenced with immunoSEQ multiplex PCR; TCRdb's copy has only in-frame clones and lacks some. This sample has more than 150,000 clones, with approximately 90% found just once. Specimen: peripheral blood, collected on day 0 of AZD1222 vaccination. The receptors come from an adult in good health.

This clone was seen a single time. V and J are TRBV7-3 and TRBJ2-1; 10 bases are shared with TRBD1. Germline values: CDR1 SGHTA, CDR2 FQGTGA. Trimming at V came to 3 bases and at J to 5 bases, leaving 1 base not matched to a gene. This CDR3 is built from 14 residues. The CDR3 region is CASSLGQGNNEQFF. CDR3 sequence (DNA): TGTGCCAGCAGCTTGGGACAGGGGAACAATGAGCAGTTCTTC.

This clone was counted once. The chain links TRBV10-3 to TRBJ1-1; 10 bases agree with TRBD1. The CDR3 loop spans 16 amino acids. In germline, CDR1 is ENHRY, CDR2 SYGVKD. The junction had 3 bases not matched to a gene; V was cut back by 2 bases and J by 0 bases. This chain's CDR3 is CAISEGQGGLNTEAFF. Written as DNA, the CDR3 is TGTGCCATCAGTGAGGGACAGGGGGGTTTGAACACTGAAGCTTTCTTT.

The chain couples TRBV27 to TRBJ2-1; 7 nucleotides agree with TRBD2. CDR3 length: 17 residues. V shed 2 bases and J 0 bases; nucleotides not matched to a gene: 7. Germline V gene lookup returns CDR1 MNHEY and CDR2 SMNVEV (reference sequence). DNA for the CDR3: TGTGCCAGCAGTTTAACGTGGGACTATAGCTCCTACAATGAGCAGTTCTTC. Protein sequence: CASSLTWDYSSYNEQFF.

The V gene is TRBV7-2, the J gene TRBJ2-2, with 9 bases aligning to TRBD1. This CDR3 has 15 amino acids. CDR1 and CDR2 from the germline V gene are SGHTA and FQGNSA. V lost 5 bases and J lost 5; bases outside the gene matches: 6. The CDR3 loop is CASSRGQGRTGELFF. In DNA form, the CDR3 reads TGTGCCAGCAGCCGGGGACAGGGTCGTACCGGGGAGCTGTTTTTT.

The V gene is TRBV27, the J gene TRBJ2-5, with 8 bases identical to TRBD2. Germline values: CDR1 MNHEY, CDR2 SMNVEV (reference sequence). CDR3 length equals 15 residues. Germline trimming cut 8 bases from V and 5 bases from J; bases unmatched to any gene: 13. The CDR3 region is CASGSGTRPSETQYF. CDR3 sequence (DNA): TGTGCCAGCGGATCGGGGACTAGACCTTCCGAGACCCAGTACTTC.

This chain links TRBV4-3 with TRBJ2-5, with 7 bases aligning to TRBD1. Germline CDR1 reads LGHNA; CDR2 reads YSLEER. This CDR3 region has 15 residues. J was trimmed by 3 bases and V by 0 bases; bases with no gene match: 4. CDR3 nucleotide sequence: TGCGCCAGCAGCCAAGAGAGAGGGGGCGAAGAGACCCAGTACTTC. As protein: CASSQERGGEETQYF.

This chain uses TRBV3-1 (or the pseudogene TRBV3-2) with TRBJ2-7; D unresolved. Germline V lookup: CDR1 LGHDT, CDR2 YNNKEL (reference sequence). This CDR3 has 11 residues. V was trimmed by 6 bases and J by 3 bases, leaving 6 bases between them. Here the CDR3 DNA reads TGTGCCAGCAGAAAAGGCTACGAGCAGTACTTC. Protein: CASRKGYEQYF.

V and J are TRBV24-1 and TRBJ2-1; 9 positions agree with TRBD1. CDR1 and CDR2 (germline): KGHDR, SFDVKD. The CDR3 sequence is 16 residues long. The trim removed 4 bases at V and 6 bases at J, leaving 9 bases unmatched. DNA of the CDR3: TGTGCCACCAGTGACCCCGGGACAGGGAGTAGCAATGAGCAGTTCTTC. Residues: CATSDPGTGSSNEQFF.

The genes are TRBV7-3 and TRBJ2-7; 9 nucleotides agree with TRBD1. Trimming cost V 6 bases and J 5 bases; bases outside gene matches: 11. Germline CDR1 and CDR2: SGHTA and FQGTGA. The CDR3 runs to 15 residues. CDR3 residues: CASRQSGTGTHEQYF. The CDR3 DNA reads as TGTGCCAGCAGACAATCCGGGACAGGGACTCACGAGCAGTACTTC. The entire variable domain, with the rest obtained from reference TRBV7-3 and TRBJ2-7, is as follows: GAGVSQTPSNKVTEKGKYVELRCDPISGHTALYWYRQSLGQGPEFLIYFQGTGAADDSGLPNDRFFAVRPEGSVSTLKIQRTERGDSAVYLCASRQSGTGTHEQYFGPGTRLTVT.

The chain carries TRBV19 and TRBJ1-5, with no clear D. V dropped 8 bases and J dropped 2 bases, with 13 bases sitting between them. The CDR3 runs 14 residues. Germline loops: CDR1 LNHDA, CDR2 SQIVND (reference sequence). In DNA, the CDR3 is TGTGCCAGTCGTCCGGAATGGGGCAATCAGCCCCAGCATTTT. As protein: CASRPEWGNQPQHF.

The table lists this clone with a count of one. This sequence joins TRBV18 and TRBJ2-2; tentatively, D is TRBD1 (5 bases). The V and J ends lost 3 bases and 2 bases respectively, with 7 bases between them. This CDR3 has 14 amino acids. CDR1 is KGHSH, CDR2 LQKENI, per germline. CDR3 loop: CASSPTENTGELFF. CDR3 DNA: TGTGCCAGCTCACCGACAGAAAACACCGGGGAGCTGTTTTTT.

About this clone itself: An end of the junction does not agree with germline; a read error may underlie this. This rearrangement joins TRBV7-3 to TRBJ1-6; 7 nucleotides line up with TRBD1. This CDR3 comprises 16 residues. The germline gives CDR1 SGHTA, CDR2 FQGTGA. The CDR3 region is CASSLRPTGTVSPLHF. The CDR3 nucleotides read TGTGCCAGCAGTTTAAGACCGACAGGGACGGTTTCACCCCTCCACTTT.

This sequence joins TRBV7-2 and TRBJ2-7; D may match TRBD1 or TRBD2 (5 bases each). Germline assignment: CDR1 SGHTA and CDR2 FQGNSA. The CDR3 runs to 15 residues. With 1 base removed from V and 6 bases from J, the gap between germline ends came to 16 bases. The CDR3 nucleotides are TGTGCCAGCAGCTTAGGTGGAGCGGCAGGGTCCGAGCAGTACTTC. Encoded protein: CASSLGGAAGSEQYF.

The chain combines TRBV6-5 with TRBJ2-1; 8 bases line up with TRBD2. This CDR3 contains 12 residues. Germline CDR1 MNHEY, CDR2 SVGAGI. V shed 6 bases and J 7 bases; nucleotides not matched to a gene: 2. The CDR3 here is CASSAGGNEQFF. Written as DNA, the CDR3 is TGTGCCAGCAGCGCGGGGGGTAATGAGCAGTTCTTC.

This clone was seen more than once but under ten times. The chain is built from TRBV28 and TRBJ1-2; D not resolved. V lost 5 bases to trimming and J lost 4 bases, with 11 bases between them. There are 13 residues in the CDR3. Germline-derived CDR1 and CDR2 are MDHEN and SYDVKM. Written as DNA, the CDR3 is TGTGCCAGCAGTCCCGGTGCGGGCTATGGCTACACCTTC. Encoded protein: CASSPGAGYGYTF.

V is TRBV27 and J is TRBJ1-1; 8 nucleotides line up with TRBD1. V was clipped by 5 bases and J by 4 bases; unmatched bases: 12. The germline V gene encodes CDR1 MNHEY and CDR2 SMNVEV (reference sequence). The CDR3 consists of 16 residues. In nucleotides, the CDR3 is TGTGCCAGCAGTGGGACAGGTACGCTATATGGCACTGAAGCTTTCTTT. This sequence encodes CASSGTGTLYGTEAFF.

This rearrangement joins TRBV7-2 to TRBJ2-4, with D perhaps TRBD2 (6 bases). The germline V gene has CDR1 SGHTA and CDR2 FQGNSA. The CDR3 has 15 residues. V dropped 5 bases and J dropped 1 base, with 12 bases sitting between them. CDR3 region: CASSLISGAKNIQYF. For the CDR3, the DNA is TGTGCCAGCAGCCTAATAAGCGGGGCCAAAAACATTCAGTACTTC.

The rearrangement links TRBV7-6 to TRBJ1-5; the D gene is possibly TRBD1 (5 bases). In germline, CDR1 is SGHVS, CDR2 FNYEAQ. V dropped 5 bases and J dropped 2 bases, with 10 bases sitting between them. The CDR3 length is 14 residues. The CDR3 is CASSPWGGNQPQHF. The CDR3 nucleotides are TGTGCCAGCAGCCCCTGGGGCGGCAATCAGCCCCAGCATTTT.

The CDR3 loop is CASSYTTGIPEAFF. DNA of the CDR3: TGTGCCAGCAGTTACACGACAGGGATCCCTGAAGCTTTCTTT. The chain employs TRBV6-5 and TRBJ1-1, with TRBD1 matching over 7 bases. The CDR3 consists of 14 residues. Germline V CDR1 and CDR2: MNHEY, SVGAGI. Germline trimming cut 2 bases from V and 6 bases from J; bases unmatched to any gene: 6.

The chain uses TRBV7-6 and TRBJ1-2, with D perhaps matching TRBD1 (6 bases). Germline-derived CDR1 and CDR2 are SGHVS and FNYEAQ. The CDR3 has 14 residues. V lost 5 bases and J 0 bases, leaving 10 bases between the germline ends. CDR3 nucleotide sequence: TGTGCCAGCAGCCGTACAGGGACTAACTATGGCTACACCTTC. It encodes CASSRTGTNYGYTF.

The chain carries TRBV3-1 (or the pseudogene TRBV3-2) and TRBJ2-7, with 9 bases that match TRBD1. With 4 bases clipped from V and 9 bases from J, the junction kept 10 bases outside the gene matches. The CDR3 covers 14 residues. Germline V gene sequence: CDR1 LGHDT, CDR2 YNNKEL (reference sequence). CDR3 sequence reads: CASSLGQGSSRQYF. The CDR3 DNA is TGTGCCAGCAGCCTGGGACAGGGATCCAGTCGGCAGTACTTC.

The CDR3 is CASSLIAQGDYGYTF. The CDR3 bases are TGTGCCAGCAGCCTCATCGCGCAGGGTGACTATGGCTACACCTTC. The chain is built from TRBV3-1 (or the pseudogene TRBV3-2) and TRBJ1-2, with D perhaps TRBD1 (5 bases). With 4 bases removed from V and 3 bases from J, the gap between germline ends came to 15 bases. The CDR3 is made up of 15 amino acids. In germline, CDR1 is LGHDT, CDR2 YNNKEL (reference sequence).

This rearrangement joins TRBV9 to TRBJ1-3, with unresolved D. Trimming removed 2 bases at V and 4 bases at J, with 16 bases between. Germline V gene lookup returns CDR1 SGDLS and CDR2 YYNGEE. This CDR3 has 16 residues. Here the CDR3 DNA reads TGTGCCAGCAGCGTCGATAAGATAGCGGGAGGAAACACCATATATTTT. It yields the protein CASSVDKIAGGNTIYF.

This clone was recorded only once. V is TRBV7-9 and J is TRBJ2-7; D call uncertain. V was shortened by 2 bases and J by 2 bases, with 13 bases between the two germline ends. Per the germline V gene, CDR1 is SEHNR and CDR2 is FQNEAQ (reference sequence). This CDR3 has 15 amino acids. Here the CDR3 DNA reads TGTGCCAGCAGCTTACCGACAAGGGAAGCCTACGAGCAGTACTTC. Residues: CASSLPTREAYEQYF. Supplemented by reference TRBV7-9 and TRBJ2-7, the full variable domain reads DTGVSQNPRHKITKRGQNVTFRCDPISEHNRLYWYRQTLGQGPEFLTYFQNEAQLEKSRLLSDRFSAERPKGSFSTLEIQRTEQGDSAMYLCASSLPTREAYEQYFGPGTRLTVT.